The 21 T cell receptor beta chains below all came from one sample that was sequenced in a study of CD8+CD57+ T cells in acquired aplastic anemia. For CDR3 and TCR beta VDJ profiling, genomic DNA was the template used. TCRdb ran MiXCR on the reads and lists one entry per CDR3 protein. The sample has 150,000 to 200,000 distinct CDR3 sequences; 55% to 70% are singletons. Source material: sorted CD4+, CD8+, or CD8+CD57+ T cells (not recorded which) from PBMCs. The receptors stem from a human donor with severe aplastic anemia or a healthy control (not recorded which).

The V call is TRBV29-1, the J call TRBJ2-2; TRBD1 agrees at 12 bases. V was clipped by 4 bases and J by 4 bases; unmatched bases: 4. This CDR3 spans 15 amino acids. Germline-derived CDR1 and CDR2 are SQVTM and ANQGSEA. CDR3 nucleotides: TGCAGCGTTGGGGCGGGACAGGGGGCCACCGGGGAGCTGTTTTTT. The encoded protein is CSVGAGQGATGELFF.

This clonotype showed up many times. The gene calls are TRBV6-2 or TRBV6-3 and TRBJ2-7, with unresolved D. The CDR3 length is 14 residues. Trimming removed 0 bases at V and 2 bases at J, with 8 bases between. The germline V gene has CDR1 MNHEY and CDR2 SVGEGT. CDR3 region: CASSYSDRTYEQYF. In DNA, the CDR3 is TGTGCCAGCAGTTACTCCGACCGTACCTACGAGCAGTACTTC.

The count of this clonotype is one. The chain employs TRBV10-3 and TRBJ2-1; 8 positions agree with TRBD1. The CDR3 is 15 residues long. The germline CDR1 and CDR2 sequences are ENHRY and SYGVKD. V dropped 5 bases and J dropped 9; count of bases not matched to a gene: 12. Here the CDR3 DNA reads TGTGCCATCAGTAAGGAAGCCAGGGGGCCAGGTGAGCAGTTCTTC. Translated, it gives CAISKEARGPGEQFF.

This clonotype has at least ten counts. The rearrangement links TRBV7-3 to TRBJ2-1; no clear D gene. Germline V gene lookup returns CDR1 SGHTA and CDR2 FQGTGA. There are 14 residues in the CDR3. Trimming took off 1 base at V and 6 bases at J, with 10 bases between the two ends. CDR3 coding DNA: TGTGCCAGCAGCTTAATCGTAGGGTCCAATGAGCAGTTCTTC. Amino acids: CASSLIVGSNEQFF.

This chain links TRBV5-1 with TRBJ2-5, with a possible D match to TRBD2 (5 bases). The germline V gene encodes CDR1 SGHRS and CDR2 YFSETQ. The V end lost 4 bases, the J end lost 5 bases, and 15 bases lay between the germline ends. The CDR3 has 14 amino acids. DNA of the CDR3: TGCGCCAGCAGCCCGACTAAGCAGTGGGAGACCCAGTACTTC. Its protein is CASSPTKQWETQYF. Complete variable domain (other parts from reference TRBV5-1 and TRBJ2-5): KAGVTQTPRYLIKTRGQQVTLSCSPISGHRSVSWYQQTPGQGLQFLFEYFSETQRNKGNFPGRFSGRQFSNSRSEMNVSTLELGDSALYLCASSPTKQWETQYFGPGTRLLVL.

V is TRBV10-3 and J is TRBJ2-7; TRBD2 agrees at 7 bases. The CDR3 has 14 amino acids. Trimming removed 2 bases from V and 6 bases from J; junction bases left unmatched: 7. The germline CDR1 and CDR2 sequences are ENHRY and SYGVKD. In nucleotides, the CDR3 is TGTGCCATCAGTGAGGCCCTAGCGGCTTCCGAGCAGTACTTC. Its protein product is CAISEALAASEQYF.

V is TRBV5-6 and J is TRBJ1-2; 8 bases match TRBD1. The ends lost 3 bases at V and 5 bases at J; junction bases unmatched: 9. Looked up from germline, CDR1 is SGHDT and CDR2 is YYEEEE. This CDR3 is 15 amino acids long. CDR3 sequence: CASSSRTGREYGYTF. CDR3 coding DNA: TGTGCCAGCAGCTCACGGACAGGGAGGGAATATGGCTACACCTTC.

This clonotype is a singleton in its sample. This chain joins TRBV11-2 and TRBJ2-5, with 8 bases that match TRBD1. CDR3 length equals 14 residues. Trimming took 3 bases from V and 3 from J; bases not matched to a gene: 3. CDR1 SGHAT and CDR2 FQNNGV come from the germline V gene. DNA of the CDR3: TGTGCCAGCAGCTTGGAGACAGGGGAAGAGACCCAGTACTTC. Amino acid sequence: CASSLETGEETQYF.

The rearrangement links TRBV7-2 to TRBJ1-2, with TRBD1 identical over 11 bases. Germline values: CDR1 SGHTA, CDR2 FQGNSA. V dropped 5 bases and J dropped 10; count of bases not matched to a gene: 9. This CDR3 contains 14 residues. Written as DNA, the CDR3 is TGTGCCAGCAGCGGGGGACAGGGGGTTTTCGTCTACACCTTC. It encodes CASSGGQGVFVYTF.

For this clonotype: A single base separates this from a much larger clone, so it may be a read error. This CDR3 is CASGSQVPDSNHGYTF. The CDR3 coding sequence is TGTGCTAGTGGTTCCCAGGTCCCCGACAGTAACCATGGCTACACCTTC. This chain links TRBV12-5 with TRBJ1-2; possible D gene TRBD1, 5 bases. Germline-derived CDR1 and CDR2 are LGHNT and FRNRAP. The CDR3 covers 16 residues.

The genes are TRBV7-2 and TRBJ1-2, with D hard to call. Germline CDR1 is SGHTA and CDR2 is FQGNSA. This CDR3 spans 13 amino acids. The V and J ends lost 4 bases and 4 bases respectively, with 10 bases between them. CDR3 loop: CASSSLPLYGYTF. CDR3 nucleotide sequence: TGTGCCAGCAGCTCCCTCCCCCTCTATGGCTACACCTTC.

The chain carries TRBV20-1 and TRBJ2-7, with D maybe TRBD2 (7 bases). Trimming stripped 4 bases from V and 9 bases from J, with 22 bases between. The germline V gene has CDR1 DFQATT and CDR2 SNEGSKA (reference sequence). This CDR3 comprises 14 residues. CDR3 in amino acids: CSANGGGLSCGQYF. Here the CDR3 DNA reads TGCAGTGCTAACGGCGGGGGCCTCTCCTGCGGGCAGTACTTC.

This clonotype was counted a single time. The chain uses TRBV10-3 and TRBJ1-3; D uncertain. This CDR3 comprises 13 residues. Germline V gene lookup returns CDR1 ENHRY and CDR2 SYGVKD. The ends were cut back, 0 bases at V and 3 bases at J, with 3 bases in the middle. The CDR3 nucleotides read TGTGCCATCAGTGAGTCAGTTGGAAACACCATATATTTT. Protein product: CAISESVGNTIYF.

This chain's CDR3 is CASSLTGTDAYTF. The CDR3 DNA is TGTGCCAGCAGCCTCACAGGGACCGACGCCTACACCTTC. The chain couples TRBV11-2 to TRBJ1-2; perhaps TRBD1 as D (6 bases). The V end lost 5 bases, the J end lost 10 bases, and 17 bases lay between the germline ends. Germline-derived CDR1 and CDR2 are SGHAT and FQNNGV. The CDR3 loop spans 13 amino acids.

This clonotype was picked up a small number of times. The chain employs TRBV7-6 and TRBJ1-6; a weak D match, TRBD1 (5 bases). The CDR3 has 14 residues. Germline V gene data show CDR1 as SGHVS and CDR2 as FNYEAQ. V lost 5 bases and J 10 bases, leaving 15 bases between the germline ends. The chain's CDR3 is CASSPLLGGSPLHF. DNA of the CDR3: TGTGCCAGCAGCCCCCTCCTTGGGGGGTCACCCCTCCACTTT.

This clonotype turned up a few times. The chain combines TRBV7-8 with TRBJ2-7; the D gene is possibly TRBD1 (6 bases). The CDR3 contains 14 residues. Germline CDR1 SGHVS, CDR2 FQNEAQ. Trimming stripped 4 bases from V and 2 bases from J, with 12 bases between. CDR3 protein: CASSYQTGPYEQYF. CDR3 coding DNA: TGTGCCAGCAGCTACCAGACAGGTCCCTACGAGCAGTACTTC.

This chain connects TRBV20-1 to TRBJ2-7; TRBD1 matches at 8 bases. From germline, CDR1 is DFQATT and CDR2 SNEGSKA (reference sequence). This CDR3 is built from 14 residues. The V gene end was trimmed by 1 base and the J gene end by 3 bases; junction bases not matched to a gene: 5. This CDR3 reads CSARVGQGLYEQYF. The CDR3 DNA reads TGCAGTGCTAGAGTCGGACAGGGCCTCTACGAGCAGTACTTC.

V is TRBV7-9 and J is TRBJ2-3; a weak D match, TRBD1 (5 bases). Between the trimmed V and J ends, which lost 5 bases and 11 bases, there was a span of 26 bases. This CDR3 comprises 16 residues. From germline, CDR1 is SEHNR and CDR2 FQNEAQ (reference sequence). DNA for the CDR3: TGTGCCAGCAGCGCAAGTGTAGGGGCGTGGAACAATGAGCAGTATTTT. Translating it yields CASSASVGAWNNEQYF.

The DNA for the CDR3 is TGTGCCATCAGTGAGTCGGGACCTGAAGCTTTCTTT. Amino acid sequence: CAISESGPEAFF. The V gene is TRBV10-3, the J gene TRBJ1-1; a weak D match, TRBD1 (5 bases). V was cut by 0 bases and J by 6 bases, with 5 bases left in between. Germline-derived CDR1 and CDR2 are ENHRY and SYGVKD. This CDR3 spans 12 amino acids.

This clonotype was seen only a few times. J is TRBJ2-6 and V is TRBV29-1; D not certain. Germline V lookup: CDR1 SQVTM, CDR2 ANQGSEA. Trimming shortened V by 5 bases and J by 0 bases, and 5 bases separated the two germline ends. The CDR3 runs 13 residues. Here the CDR3 reads CSVPSSGANVLTF. CDR3 DNA sequence: TGCAGCGTTCCCAGCTCTGGGGCCAACGTCCTGACTTTC.

The gene calls are TRBV20-1 and TRBJ2-3, with 14 nucleotides matching TRBD2. The CDR3 loop spans 17 amino acids. Germline V gives CDR1 DFQATT, CDR2 SNEGSKA (reference sequence). J was trimmed by 1 base and V by 4 bases; bases with no gene match: 7. CDR3 protein: CSATGLAGGGGTDTQYF. CDR3 bases: TGCAGTGCTACCGGACTAGCGGGAGGTGGAGGCACAGATACGCAGTATTTT.